This TCR beta chain was recovered during a study of shared clonotypes between healthy human individuals. Repertoires were generated with immunoSEQ multiplex PCR, while TCRdb's copy carries only in-frame clones and drops some. Seen here are fewer than 1.4 million clones, more than 75% observed once, and the top ten hold roughly 0.62%. Comments on this clone: At the DNA level, this CDR3 is encoded by other sequences in the same sample as well.

The sample consisted of memory CD4+ T cells from PBMCs. Subset denoted: CD45RA-negative fraction. The sequence was collected from a man between 18 and 29 years old in good health. Some clones in this sample may be carry-over from other donors' samples.

Here the CDR3 DNA reads TGCAGCGTTGAAGAACGCAGGGGGAACTATGGCTACACCTTC. Its translation: CSVEERRGNYGYTF. The chain recombines TRBV29-1 with TRBJ1-2; 7 bases map to TRBD1. CDR1 SQVTM and CDR2 ANQGSEA come from the germline V gene. CDR3 size: 14 residues. With 0 bases clipped from V and 2 bases from J, the junction kept 3 bases outside the gene matches.